This entry features one T cell receptor (beta chain) sequence. Its antigen is unknown. One end of the junction fails to match germline, which may point to a read error. Making TCR beta cDNA involved roughly 0.55 ug total RNA and a constant-region primer. Sequencing libraries for TCR beta derived from three nested multiplex PCR rounds that used slightly modified ARM-PCR. For approximately 9 cycles apiece, the opening two PCR rounds ran with TRBV1-TRBV30 forward primers and a C-beta reverse primer. In TCRdb, the multiplex PCR reads were re-called with MiXCR into one record per CDR3 protein. This sample yields around 78,000 distinct CDR3 sequences, of which 60% to 80% are seen a single time; roughly 13% belongs to the top ten. This sample was included in a study of tumor-infiltrating lymphocytes in primary liver carcinoma. Study results and caveats: Only about 7-24% of top clones showed up in all five tumor regions. Tumor-adjacent and tumor-blood pairs overlapped less than tumor region pairs did.

Unsorted bulk tissue, about 19-31 mg of it, served as the source for co-extraction of RNA and DNA. Germline V gives CDR1 SGHDN, CDR2 FVKESK. The CDR3 runs to 13 residues. Sequencing was performed on liver tumor tissue from sampling region 4. This sample's subset: tumor region T4, right-lateral pole. The TCR was taken from an older woman with primary liver carcinoma and hepatitis B virus infection. The genes are TRBV14 and TRBJ2-1; TRBD1 is a possible D gene (5 bases). In nucleotides, the CDR3 is TGTGCCAGCAGCCAACGACAGCTGGATGAGCAGATCTTC. Protein: CASSQRQLDEQIF.